This entry lists 5 T cell receptor beta chains sequenced from one sample in a study of CD8 T cell repertoires and HIV-1 epitope variants. Their antigens are not known. Here immunoSEQ multiplex PCR was the method, and the copy in TCRdb shows in-frame clones only, minus some. The sample includes over 3,500 clones, 65% to 70% seen only once; the top ten take approximately 43%. The sample was cultured CD8+ T cells derived from PBMCs. These receptors came from a male donor with HIV.

The CDR3 protein is CASSSGTGGYTF. The CDR3 DNA reads as TGTGCCAGCAGTTCCGGGACAGGGGGCTACACCTTC. V is TRBV7-8 and J is TRBJ1-2; the match to TRBD1 covers 9 bases. V gave up 6 bases and J gave up 8 bases; unmatched junction bases: 4. The CDR3 is 12 amino acids. Germline V lookup: CDR1 SGHVS, CDR2 FQNEAQ.

V is TRBV11-2 and J is TRBJ1-1; a weak D match, TRBD1 (6 bases). CDR3 length equals 16 residues. V was pared by 1 base and J by 1 base, with 13 bases between. The germline CDR1 and CDR2 sequences are SGHAT and FQNNGV. The CDR3 coding sequence is TGTGCCAGCAGCTTAGCCGGACAGAGCCCGAACACTGAAGCTTTCTTT. This encodes CASSLAGQSPNTEAFF. Filled out from reference TRBV11-2 and TRBJ1-1, the complete variable domain reads EAGVAQSPRYKIIEKRQSVAFWCNPISGHATLYWYQQILGQGPKLLIQFQNNGVVDDSQLPKDRFSAERLKGVDSTLKIQPAKLEDSAVYLCASSLAGQSPNTEAFFGQGTRLTVV.

J is TRBJ2-5 and V is TRBV13; D possibly corresponds to TRBD2 (7 bases). The CDR3 loop spans 15 amino acids. V was clipped by 8 bases and J by 1 base, with 17 bases between them. Germline V gene sequence: CDR1 PRHDT, CDR2 FYEKMQ (reference sequence). The CDR3 sequence: CASGPLRGGQETQYF. The CDR3 DNA reads as TGTGCCAGCGGACCTCTAAGGGGGGGCCAAGAGACCCAGTACTTC.

This chain links TRBV5-1 with TRBJ1-5; 8 bases are shared with TRBD1. Trimming removed 4 bases from V and 4 bases from J; junction bases left unmatched: 4. This CDR3 region has 14 residues. The germline gives CDR1 SGHRS, CDR2 YFSETQ. CDR3 residues: CASSATGVNQPQHF. The CDR3 DNA reads TGCGCCAGCAGCGCGACAGGGGTGAATCAGCCCCAGCATTTT.

This clone was seen only a few times. V gene TRBV2 combines with J gene TRBJ1-2, with 10 bases matching TRBD1. Germline lookup yields CDR1 SNHLY and CDR2 FYNNEI. The length of the CDR3 is 13 residues. After removal of 5 bases from V and 8 bases from J, the junction contained 5 bases not matched to a gene. The CDR3 reads CASSSGTGEGYTF. CDR3 coding DNA: TGTGCCAGCAGTTCCGGGACAGGGGAAGGCTACACCTTC.